This TCR beta chain was retrieved from a study of identical twins. For this clonotype: Antigen unknown.

cDNA carried unique molecular identifiers, and a universal primer site was added by template switching. TCRdb reprocessed the 5' RACE reads via MiXCR and lists one record per CDR3 protein. Of roughly 200,000 distinct CDR3 sequences in the sample, about 7.5% were seen once. The study, taken as a whole, reports: Out-of-frame beta chain sequences displayed weaker excess sharing between twins.

Between the trimmed V and J ends, which lost 0 bases and 12 bases, there was a span of 28 bases. The CDR3 contains 18 residues. Per the germline V gene, CDR1 is SGHTA and CDR2 is FQGNSA. Only healthy Caucasians were enrolled as donors. Separately, the same data were catalogued under a study of yellow fever vaccine responses in identical twins. As reported in that work: Vaccine-induced T cell responses in twins were reportedly observed to appear partly convergent, partly personalized.

Material for sequencing was memory (CD45RO+) T cells sorted from blood. The chain combines TRBV7-2 with TRBJ2-3, with D perhaps TRBD2 (5 bases). The source is a young woman in good health. The CDR3 bases are TGTGCCAGCAGCTTAGCGCTTTGGTTGACGGAGGCGGGCTTAATTCAGTATTTT. This encodes CASSLALWLTEAGLIQYF.